Described below is a single T cell receptor beta chain sequence and its context. This clone came up a few times. The specificity of this receptor is unknown. Base-call qualities are not available, and no considerably larger clone is one nucleotide away. The CDR3 runs 12 amino acids, cysteine and phenylalanine included. The entry retains the CDR3 DNA only, 36 bases that are in frame from base 1. Looking up the germline V gene yields CDR1 SGHDT and CDR2 YYEEEE. Between the V and J ends, shortened by 4 bases and 3 bases respectively, the junction contains 8 bases. The entry originates in a study of CD8+ T cells in alopecia areata (dated by TCRdb to 2017 to 2018). The study in broad terms: Treated patients were enrolled in an open-label pilot trial of oral tofacitinib, 5 to 10 mg twice daily, for moderate-to-severe alopecia areata. On the human side, TCRbeta sequencing was run on scalp tissue and on sorted CD4+ and CD8+ peripheral blood T cells from healthy controls and from alopecia areata patients with either patchy or totalis/universalis disease. RNA was extracted with the PAXgene miRNA kit for fixed scalp, the miRNeasy kit for PBMCs, and the RNeasy kit for mouse skin. Patients stayed on tofacitinib for 6 to 18 months and then had 6 months of follow-up off drug so that delayed response and recurrence could be assessed. immunoSEQ multiplex PCR using 35 Vbeta forward primers and 13 Jbeta reverse primers was used to amplify TCRbeta CDR3 regions. Clonality in the scalp was compared among normal scalp (n=4), patchy alopecia areata scalp (n=8), and alopecia totalis/universalis scalp (n=8). Biopsies were taken from tofacitinib-treated patients at baseline and again at 4 and 24 weeks into treatment, and several of those patients also had a later scalp biopsy. To study T cell clonal expansion in alopecia areata, the researchers applied high-throughput TCRbeta sequencing to both the C3H/HeJ mouse model and human patients.

Libraries were prepared through the immunoSEQ multiplex PCR assay. To provide template for TCR sequencing, every sample had RNA extracted and reverse transcribed into cDNA. First-strand cDNA was synthesized with SuperScript III using a 2:1 mix of oligo-dT and random hexamers. Amplification bias was assessed with a synthetic immune receptor repertoire, and residual bias was removed computationally. From the authors' description of their analysis: Raw reads were preprocessed for error removal, and CDR3 was defined according to IMGT conventions as running from the conserved cysteine to phenylalanine. Clonality was computed by normalizing Shannon entropy by log2 of the number of productive unique TCRs and subtracting the result from 1. Scalp TCRbeta sequences were cross-referenced with sorted blood CD4 and CD8 repertoires so that the CD4 or CD8 identity of scalp clones could be inferred. As stored in TCRdb, this immuneACCESS dataset retains in-frame rearrangements with V and J assigned. A fraction of the clones does not appear; measured against another copy, unresolved V genes explain less than half of the discrepancy, and the remainder lacks a known reason. The DNA was the basis for D and trimming; V, J and clone size are from that table. The sample data list roughly 150,000 clones, and around half of these were observed just once. The ten most abundant clones make up roughly a fifth of the sample.

Study-wide conclusions, independent of this receptor: Higher clonality and more expanded CD8+ clones were observed in lesional scalp than in normal scalp, particularly in alopecia totalis/universalis, a finding suggestive of antigenic drive. Compared with mice, TCR sequences shared between patients were less clear, possibly partly because of HLA diversity across the patient population. Resident alphabeta T cells in normal human skin are also sequenced, complicating scalp TCR repertoire analysis, unlike mouse skin dominated by gammadelta T cells.

According to the study, the label for this sample's time point signals: baseline before oral tofacitinib. Lesional scalp punch biopsies and peripheral blood were collected from alopecia areata patients. PBMCs were separated by density centrifugation and stained for CD3, CD4 and CD8, after which CD4+ and CD8+ T cells were sorted on a FACSAria. The starting material was CD8+ T cells sorted from blood, obtained at week 0. The rearrangement combines TRBV5-6 with TRBJ2-7, and perhaps TRBD1 as D gene, on 5 matching bases. The TCR originated in a human donor with alopecia areata. The CDR3 region: CASSLTDYEQYF. The DNA sequence is given as TGTGCCAGCAGCCTGACAGACTACGAGCAGTACTTC.